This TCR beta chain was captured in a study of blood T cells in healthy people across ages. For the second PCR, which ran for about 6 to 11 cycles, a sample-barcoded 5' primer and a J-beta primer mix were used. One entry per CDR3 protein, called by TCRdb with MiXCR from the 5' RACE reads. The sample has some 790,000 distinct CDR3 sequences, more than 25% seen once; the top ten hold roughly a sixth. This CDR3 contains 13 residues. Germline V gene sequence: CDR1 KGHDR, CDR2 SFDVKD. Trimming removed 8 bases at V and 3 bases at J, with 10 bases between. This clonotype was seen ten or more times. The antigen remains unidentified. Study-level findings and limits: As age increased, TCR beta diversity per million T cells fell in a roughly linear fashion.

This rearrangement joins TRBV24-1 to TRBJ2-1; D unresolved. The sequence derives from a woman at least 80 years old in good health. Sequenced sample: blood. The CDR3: CATTGPNYNEQFF. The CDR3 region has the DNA TGTGCCACCACTGGACCTAACTACAATGAGCAGTTCTTC.